The next 21 T cell receptor beta chains were all read from a single sample in a study of memory CD8 T cells in hepatitis C reinfection. Only in-frame clones appear in the TCRdb table, and some are missing; sequencing was by immunoSEQ multiplex PCR. The repertoire includes under 60,000 clones, under 90% of them detected once, and about 1% sits in the top ten. Time point in this sample: pre-reinfection, 55 to 20 weeks before reinfection detection. The sorted cells went straight to TCR sequencing with no prior in vitro expansion. The specimen sequenced was naive CD8+ T cells sorted from blood. The receptor set was obtained from a man aged 18-30 years with hepatitis C virus infection.

V gene TRBV7-6 combines with J gene TRBJ1-5; possibly TRBD1 for D (6 bases). This CDR3 has 14 residues. From germline, CDR1 is SGHVS and CDR2 FNYEAQ. V was shortened by 0 bases and J by 5 bases, with 8 bases between the two germline ends. The CDR3 DNA follows: TGTGCCAGCAGCTTAGCGGGGGCTGATCAGCCCCAGCATTTT. Its translation is CASSLAGADQPQHF.

The rearrangement joins TRBV5-1 to TRBJ1-1, with TRBD1 matching 8 bases. Germline trimming cut 5 bases from V and 1 base from J; bases unmatched to any gene: 7. The germline V gene has CDR1 SGHRS and CDR2 YFSETQ. This CDR3 spans 15 amino acids. DNA of the CDR3: TGCGCCAGCAGACCGGGGACAGGCGGGAACACTGAAGCTTTCTTT. Its translation: CASRPGTGGNTEAFF.

The chain links TRBV6-5 to TRBJ1-3, with 7 bases fitting TRBD1. CDR1 is MNHEY, CDR2 SVGAGI, per germline. This CDR3 has 15 residues. With 0 bases clipped from V and 4 bases from J, the junction kept 3 bases outside the gene matches. The CDR3 DNA sequence: TGTGCCAGCAGTTACTCAAACAGGGGAGGAAACACCATATATTTT. Protein product: CASSYSNRGGNTIYF.

This chain connects TRBV19 to TRBJ2-3, with D possibly being TRBD2 (6 bases). The V and J ends lost 3 bases and 5 bases respectively, with 15 bases between them. This CDR3 has 15 residues. Germline assignment: CDR1 LNHDA and CDR2 SQIVND (reference sequence). The CDR3 reads CASSIRLGGQDTQYF. CDR3 nucleotides: TGTGCCAGTAGTATCCGACTAGGAGGGCAAGATACGCAGTATTTT.

The chain has TRBV11-2 and TRBJ2-3, with D tentatively TRBD1 (6 bases). The CDR3 has 12 amino acids. The germline V and J ends were trimmed by 3 bases and 6 bases, with 7 bases remaining between them. Germline values: CDR1 SGHAT, CDR2 FQNNGV. The CDR3: CASSFDRDTQYF. The CDR3 nucleotides are TGTGCCAGCAGCTTTGACAGGGATACGCAGTATTTT.

This clone was detected once. The chain links TRBV5-5 to TRBJ2-3, with TRBD2 matching 8 bases. V lost 0 bases to trimming and J lost 4 bases; unmatched junction nucleotides: 4. CDR3 size: 15 residues. Germline CDR1 SGHKS, CDR2 YYEKEE (reference sequence). The CDR3 is CASSLAVAGSDTQYF. Written as DNA, the CDR3 is TGTGCCAGCAGCTTGGCCGTAGCGGGGTCAGATACGCAGTATTTT.

This clone was observed a handful of times. The J gene is TRBJ1-2, the V gene TRBV15; 7 bases are shared with TRBD1. The CDR3 consists of 15 residues. The germline gives CDR1 LNHNV, CDR2 YYDKDF (reference sequence). Trimming took 3 bases from V and 4 from J; bases not matched to a gene: 8. The CDR3 DNA reads as TGTGCCACCAGCAGTAACAGGGGACTCAGCTATGGCTACACCTTC. This codes for CATSSNRGLSYGYTF.

V and J are TRBV6-1 and TRBJ2-7; 9 bases line up with TRBD1. This CDR3 region has 17 residues. Losses at the gene ends were 0 bases for V and 2 bases for J; bases not matched to a gene: 8. Germline lookup yields CDR1 MNHNS and CDR2 SASEGT. Here the CDR3 reads CASSEAMAGTGTYEQYF. The CDR3 nucleotides read TGTGCCAGCAGTGAAGCTATGGCCGGGACAGGGACCTACGAGCAGTACTTC.

V usage is TRBV27 and J usage is TRBJ1-1, with D maybe TRBD1 (5 bases). CDR1 is MNHEY and CDR2 is SMNVEV in the germline V gene (reference sequence). The CDR3 is 15 residues long. Trimming removed 2 bases at V and 1 base at J, with 11 bases between. The chain's CDR3 is CASSLRGGWNTEAFF. CDR3 nucleotide sequence: TGTGCCAGCAGTTTAAGGGGAGGGTGGAACACTGAAGCTTTCTTT.

The chain uses TRBV4-3 and TRBJ2-1; maybe TRBD1 (5 bases). CDR1 is LGHNA, CDR2 YSLEER, per germline. CDR3 size: 16 residues. Trimming removed 0 bases from V and 1 base from J, with 10 bases in between. The CDR3 DNA reads as TGCGCCAGCAGCCAAGATGGCAGGGAATCCTACAATGAGCAGTTCTTC. This translates into CASSQDGRESYNEQFF.

J is TRBJ2-3 and V is TRBV6-1, with D perhaps matching TRBD2 (6 bases). This CDR3 has 15 residues. The V gene's germline CDR1 is MNHNS and CDR2 SASEGT. V was clipped by 4 bases and J by 4 bases, with 15 bases between them. The CDR3: CASSARTGSADTQYF. The CDR3 nucleotides are TGTGCCAGCAGTGCCCGCACCGGGAGCGCAGATACGCAGTATTTT.

V gene TRBV6-5 combines with J gene TRBJ2-2; tentative D call: TRBD2 (5 bases). There are 15 residues in the CDR3. Germline CDR1 is MNHEY and CDR2 is SVGAGI. Trimming left V 2 bases short and J 3 bases short, with 10 bases between. Written as DNA, the CDR3 is TGTGCCAGCAGTTACCAGTTGGAGGACACCGGGGAGCTGTTTTTT. This encodes CASSYQLEDTGELFF.

The V and J genes are TRBV6-5 and TRBJ2-1; TRBD1 matches 8 bases. V dropped 5 bases and J dropped 6; count of bases not matched to a gene: 3. Germline values: CDR1 MNHEY, CDR2 SVGAGI. The CDR3 covers 13 residues. CDR3 in amino acids: CASSRTGGNEQFF. As DNA, the CDR3 is TGTGCCAGCAGTCGCACAGGGGGCAATGAGCAGTTCTTC.

The rearrangement links TRBV7-8 to TRBJ2-7, with D perhaps TRBD1 (6 bases). The V gene's germline CDR1 is SGHVS and CDR2 FQNEAQ. The CDR3 spans 13 residues. Trimming removed 2 bases from V and 3 bases from J, with 8 bases in between. CDR3 sequence reads: CASSLQGLYEQYF. Written as DNA, the CDR3 is TGTGCCAGCAGCTTACAGGGGCTCTACGAGCAGTACTTC.

In its sample, this clone was seen once. The J gene is TRBJ1-6, the V gene TRBV5-1; TRBD1 aligns across 9 bases. Germline values: CDR1 SGHRS, CDR2 YFSETQ. The V segment lost 4 bases and the J segment 6 bases; nucleotides outside the gene matches: 8. The CDR3 extends over 16 amino acids. Here the CDR3 DNA reads TGCGCCAGCAGCATCGGGACAGGGCCCTTTAATTCACCCCTCCACTTT. The encoded protein is CASSIGTGPFNSPLHF.

This rearrangement joins TRBV7-8 to TRBJ2-5; D uncertain. The germline CDR1 and CDR2 sequences are SGHVS and FQNEAQ. This CDR3 is built from 13 residues. Between the trimmed V and J ends, which lost 2 bases and 1 base, there was a span of 5 bases. The DNA for the CDR3 is TGTGCCAGCAGCTTACTCCCCCAAGAGACCCAGTACTTC. It codes for CASSLLPQETQYF.

The chain couples TRBV19 to TRBJ2-2; 10 bases are a match to TRBD2. The V segment lost 4 bases and the J segment 2 bases; nucleotides outside the gene matches: 13. Germline V gene data show CDR1 as LNHDA and CDR2 as SQIVND (reference sequence). This CDR3 region has 19 residues. CDR3 in DNA: TGTGCCAGTAGTAGCTTCCCTAGCGGGGGAGACATTAACACCGGGGAGCTGTTTTTT. Protein sequence: CASSSFPSGGDINTGELFF.

This chain connects TRBV28 to TRBJ2-6; no firm D call. Germline values: CDR1 MDHEN, CDR2 SYDVKM. The CDR3 contains 11 residues. V shed 3 bases and J shed 8 bases, with 2 bases lying between them. CDR3 region: CASSFSNVLTF. For the CDR3, the DNA is TGTGCCAGCAGTTTCTCCAACGTCCTGACTTTC.

This sequence joins TRBV11-2 and TRBJ2-2; tentatively, D is TRBD1 (6 bases). Germline CDR1 reads SGHAT; CDR2 reads FQNNGV. V dropped 3 bases and J dropped 5 bases, with 16 bases sitting between them. There are 16 residues in the CDR3. This chain's CDR3 is CASSLTGPIKTGELFF. As DNA, the CDR3 is TGTGCCAGCAGCTTGACAGGACCCATTAAAACCGGGGAGCTGTTTTTT.

Only a few counts were recorded for this clone. V is TRBV4-1 and J is TRBJ2-7; D unclear. V shed 0 bases and J shed 3 bases, with 6 bases lying between them. The CDR3 has 13 amino acids. The germline V gene encodes CDR1 MGHRA and CDR2 YSYEKL. CDR3 amino acids: CASSQETHYEQYF. In nucleotides, the CDR3 is TGCGCCAGCAGCCAAGAAACACACTACGAGCAGTACTTC.

The chain employs TRBV5-1 and TRBJ1-2, with TRBD1 matching over 9 bases. With 0 bases clipped from V and 8 bases from J, the junction kept 5 bases outside the gene matches. This CDR3 contains 14 residues. Germline loops: CDR1 SGHRS, CDR2 YFSETQ. The CDR3 DNA reads TGCGCCAGCAGCTTGGGGACAGGGGAAGGCGGCTACACCTTC. Translating gives CASSLGTGEGGYTF.